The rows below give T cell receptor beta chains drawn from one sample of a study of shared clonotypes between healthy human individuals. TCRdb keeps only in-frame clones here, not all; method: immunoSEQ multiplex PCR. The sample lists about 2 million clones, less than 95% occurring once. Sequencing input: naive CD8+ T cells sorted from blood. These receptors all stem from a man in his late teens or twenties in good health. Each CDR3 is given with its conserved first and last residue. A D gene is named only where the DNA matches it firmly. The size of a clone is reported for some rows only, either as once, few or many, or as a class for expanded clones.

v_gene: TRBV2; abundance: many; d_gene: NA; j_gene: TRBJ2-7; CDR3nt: TGTGCCAGCAGTGACTACGAGCAGTACTTC; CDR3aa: CASSDYEQYF
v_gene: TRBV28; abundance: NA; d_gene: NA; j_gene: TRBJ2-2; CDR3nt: TGTGCCAGCAGCCCATCCGGGTACGGGGAGCTGTTTTTT; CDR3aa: CASSPSGYGELFF
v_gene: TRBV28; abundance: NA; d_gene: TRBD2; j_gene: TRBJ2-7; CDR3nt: TGTGCCAGCAGTGGGGAGGGCAGCTCCTACGAGCAGTACTTC; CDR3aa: CASSGEGSSYEQYF
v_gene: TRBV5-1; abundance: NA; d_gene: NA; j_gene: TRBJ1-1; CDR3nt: TGCGCCAGCAGCTTGGCGACAGGAGCCAGCCGGAACACTGAAGCTTTCTTT; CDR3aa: CASSLATGASRNTEAFF
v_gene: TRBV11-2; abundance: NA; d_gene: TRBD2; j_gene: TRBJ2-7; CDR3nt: TGTGCCAGCAGCTTAGTAACTAGCGGGGCTTGGCAGTACTTC; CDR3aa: CASSLVTSGAWQYF
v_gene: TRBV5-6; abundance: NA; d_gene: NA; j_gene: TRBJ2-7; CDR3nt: TGTGCCAGCAGCTTAGGCCCGATTGGCTACGAGCAGTACTTC; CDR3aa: CASSLGPIGYEQYF
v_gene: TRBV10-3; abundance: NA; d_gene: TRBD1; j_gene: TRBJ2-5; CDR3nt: TGTGCCATCTCGGACAGGGGGGAAGAGACCCAGTACTTC; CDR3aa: CAISDRGEETQYF
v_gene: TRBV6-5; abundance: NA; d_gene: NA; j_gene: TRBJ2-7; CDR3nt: TGTGCCAGCAGTTACTCGAGGACAGCCCACGCCTACGAGCAGTACTTC; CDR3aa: CASSYSRTAHAYEQYF
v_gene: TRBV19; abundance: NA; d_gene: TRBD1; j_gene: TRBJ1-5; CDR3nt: TGTGCCAGTCGACAGGGCGGCAATCAGCCCCAGCATTTT; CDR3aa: CASRQGGNQPQHF
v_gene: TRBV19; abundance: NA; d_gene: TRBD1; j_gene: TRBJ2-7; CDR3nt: TGTGCCACCGACACAGGGGGGAGCTCCTACGAGCAGTACTTC; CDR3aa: CATDTGGSSYEQYF
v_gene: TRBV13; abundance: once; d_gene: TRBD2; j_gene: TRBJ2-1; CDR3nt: TGTGCCAGCAGCTCACCGGGACTAGCAGGGTCAAATGAGCAGTTCTTC; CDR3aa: CASSSPGLAGSNEQFF
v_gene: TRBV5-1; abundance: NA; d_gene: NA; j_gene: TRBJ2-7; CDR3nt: TGCGCCAGCAGCTTCGGGACACTCTACTCCTACGAGCAGTACTTC; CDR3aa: CASSFGTLYSYEQYF
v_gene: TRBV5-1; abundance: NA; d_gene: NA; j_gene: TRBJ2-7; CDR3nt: TGCGCCAGCAGCGCAACAGGGTTCGACGAGCAGTACTTC; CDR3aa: CASSATGFDEQYF
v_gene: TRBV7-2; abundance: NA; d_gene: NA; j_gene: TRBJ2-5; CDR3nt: TGTGCCCTGAAACACGAGGGCGGGCAAGAGACCCAGTACTTC; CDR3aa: CALKHEGGQETQYF
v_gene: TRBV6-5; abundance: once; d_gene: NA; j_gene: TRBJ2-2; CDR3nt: TGTGCCAGCAGCTCCACTAGCAGGTCGGACGGGGAGCTGTTTTTT; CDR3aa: CASSSTSRSDGELFF
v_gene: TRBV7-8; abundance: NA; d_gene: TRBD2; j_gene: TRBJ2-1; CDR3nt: TGTGCCAGCAGCTTAGAAGCGGGAGCATTCTACAATGAGCAGTTCTTC; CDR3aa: CASSLEAGAFYNEQFF
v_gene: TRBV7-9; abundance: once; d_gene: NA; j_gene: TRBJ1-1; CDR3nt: TGTGCCAGCAGCTTATTGGCAGGGCGGGAAGCTTTCTTT; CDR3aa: CASSLLAGREAFF
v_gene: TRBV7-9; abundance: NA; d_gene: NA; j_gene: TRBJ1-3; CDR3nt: TGTGCCAGCAGCTTAAGCGGAGGGGTCCCCACTCTGGGAAACACCATATATTTT; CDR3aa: CASSLSGGVPTLGNTIYF
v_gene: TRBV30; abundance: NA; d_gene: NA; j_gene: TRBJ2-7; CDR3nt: TGTGCCTGGAGTCTCCTCCGAAACGAGCAGTACTTC; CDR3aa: CAWSLLRNEQYF
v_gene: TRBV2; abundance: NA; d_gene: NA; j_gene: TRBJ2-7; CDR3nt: TGTGCCAGCAGCCACGTAGGGGCGGGACAGTACGAGCAGTACTTC; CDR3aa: CASSHVGAGQYEQYF
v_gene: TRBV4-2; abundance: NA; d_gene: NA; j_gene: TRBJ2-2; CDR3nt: TGTGCCAGCAGCCTTCCGGCGGAAGCCGGGGAGCTGTTTTTT; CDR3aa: CASSLPAEAGELFF
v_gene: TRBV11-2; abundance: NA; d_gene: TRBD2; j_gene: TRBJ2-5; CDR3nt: TGTGCCAGCAGCCCGCCGGGGCGGGGGGGCAAAGAGACCCAGTACTTC; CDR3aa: CASSPPGRGGKETQYF
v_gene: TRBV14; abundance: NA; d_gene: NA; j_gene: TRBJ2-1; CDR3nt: TGTGCCAGCAGCCAAGATCTAGACCCCTACAATGAGCAGTTCTTC; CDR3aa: CASSQDLDPYNEQFF
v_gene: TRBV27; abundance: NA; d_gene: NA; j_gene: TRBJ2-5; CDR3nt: TGTGCCAGCAGTCCAACCCTCCCGCCAGAGACCCAGTACTTC; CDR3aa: CASSPTLPPETQYF
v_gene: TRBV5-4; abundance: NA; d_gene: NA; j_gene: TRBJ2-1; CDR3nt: TGTGCCAGCAGCTTGGAGAGTCGGGGCTACAATGAGCAGTTCTTC; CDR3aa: CASSLESRGYNEQFF
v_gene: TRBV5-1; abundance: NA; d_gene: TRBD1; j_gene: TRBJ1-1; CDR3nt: TGCGCCAGCAGCTTGTGGACAGGGGGCAACACTGAAGCTTTCTTT; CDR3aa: CASSLWTGGNTEAFF
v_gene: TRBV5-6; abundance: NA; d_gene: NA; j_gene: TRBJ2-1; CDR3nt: TGTGCCAGCAGGGGGCTAACCGGGATCCCGGCAAATGAGCAGTTCTTC; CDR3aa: CASRGLTGIPANEQFF
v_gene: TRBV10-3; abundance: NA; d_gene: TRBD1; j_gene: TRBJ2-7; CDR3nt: TGTGCCATCAGTGAGTCGACAGCTACAGGGGGCTGGTACGAGCAGTACTTC; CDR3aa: CAISESTATGGWYEQYF
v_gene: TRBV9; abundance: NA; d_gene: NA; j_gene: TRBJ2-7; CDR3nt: TGTGCCAGCCTACCAGGTGGGCGCCGGGTCTACGAGCAGTACTTC; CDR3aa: CASLPGGRRVYEQYF
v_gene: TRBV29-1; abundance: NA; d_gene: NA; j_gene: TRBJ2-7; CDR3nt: TGCAGCGTTGTTTGGGGGATGGATGAGCAGTACTTC; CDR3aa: CSVVWGMDEQYF
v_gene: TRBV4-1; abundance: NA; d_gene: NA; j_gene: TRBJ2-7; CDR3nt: TGCGCCAGCAGCCAAGATGCCCCCTCCACCTACGAGCAGTACTTC; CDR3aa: CASSQDAPSTYEQYF
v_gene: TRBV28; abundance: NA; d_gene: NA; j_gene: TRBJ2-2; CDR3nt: TGTGCCAGCAGTTTGCTTGGGGGGCACACCGGGGAGCTGTTTTTT; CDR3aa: CASSLLGGHTGELFF
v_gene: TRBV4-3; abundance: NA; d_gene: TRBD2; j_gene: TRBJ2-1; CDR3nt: TGCGCCAGCAGCCAAGTGGTGGGAGGGTTCGTCTACAATGAGCAGTTCTTC; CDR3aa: CASSQVVGGFVYNEQFF
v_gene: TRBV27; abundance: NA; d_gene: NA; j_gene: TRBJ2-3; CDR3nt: TGTGCCAGCAGTTTAGTGGCTGCGGGACCGGATACGCAGTATTTT; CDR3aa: CASSLVAAGPDTQYF
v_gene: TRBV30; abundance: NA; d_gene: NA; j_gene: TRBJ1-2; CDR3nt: TGTGCCTGGGAGTTGAAAGCTAACTATGGCTACACCTTC; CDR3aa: CAWELKANYGYTF
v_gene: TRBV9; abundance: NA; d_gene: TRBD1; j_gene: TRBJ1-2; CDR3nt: TGTGCCAGCAGCTTCCGGACAGGGGGGCACTATGGCTACACCTTC; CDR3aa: CASSFRTGGHYGYTF
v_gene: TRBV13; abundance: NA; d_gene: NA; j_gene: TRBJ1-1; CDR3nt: TGTGCCAGCAGCTTAGATGGGACTGAAGCTTTCTTT; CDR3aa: CASSLDGTEAFF
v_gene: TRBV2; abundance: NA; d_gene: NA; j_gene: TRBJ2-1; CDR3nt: TGTGCCAGCAGTGGGATGGGCGGCATCTCATTCTACAATGAGCAGTTCTTC; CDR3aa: CASSGMGGISFYNEQFF
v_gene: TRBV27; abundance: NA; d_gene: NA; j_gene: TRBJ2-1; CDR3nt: TGTGCCAGCAGTTTAAGCGGCGGGTTCGCCTACAATGAGCAGTTCTTC; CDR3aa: CASSLSGGFAYNEQFF
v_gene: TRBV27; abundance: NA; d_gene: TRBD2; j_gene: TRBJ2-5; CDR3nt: TGTGCCAGCACTCCCGTAGCGGGAAACCAAGAGACCCAGTACTTC; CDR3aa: CASTPVAGNQETQYF
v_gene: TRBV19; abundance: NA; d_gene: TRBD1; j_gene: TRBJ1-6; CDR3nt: TGTGCCAGTAGTATGACAGGGACCTATAATTCACCCCTCCACTTT; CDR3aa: CASSMTGTYNSPLHF
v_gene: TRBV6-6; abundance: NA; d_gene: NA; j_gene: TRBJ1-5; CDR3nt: TGTGCCAGCAGCTTCACAGGGTTGGGGAATCAGCCCCAGCATTTT; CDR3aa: CASSFTGLGNQPQHF
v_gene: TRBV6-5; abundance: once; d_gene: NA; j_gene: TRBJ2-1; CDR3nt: TGTGCCAGCAGTTACTCGATTACGGGCTTGTACAATGAGCAGTTCTTC; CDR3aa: CASSYSITGLYNEQFF
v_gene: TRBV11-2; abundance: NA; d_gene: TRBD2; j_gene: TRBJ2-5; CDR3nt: TGTGCCAGCAGCCCTGAGACTAGCGGGAGCTGGGAGACCCAGTACTTC; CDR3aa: CASSPETSGSWETQYF
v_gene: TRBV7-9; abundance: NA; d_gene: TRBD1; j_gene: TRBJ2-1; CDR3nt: TGTGCCAGCAGCTCTAATACAGGGGGCTCCTACAATGAGCAGTTCTTC; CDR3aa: CASSSNTGGSYNEQFF
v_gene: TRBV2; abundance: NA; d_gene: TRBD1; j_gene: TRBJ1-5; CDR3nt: TGTGCCAGCAGTGACCCACAGGGGATTGATCGCAATCAGCCCCAGCATTTT; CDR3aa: CASSDPQGIDRNQPQHF
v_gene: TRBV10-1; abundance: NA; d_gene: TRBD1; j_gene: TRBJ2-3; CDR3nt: TGCGCCAGCAGTGAGGGGACAGGGGGCTTGGATACGCAGTATTTT; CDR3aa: CASSEGTGGLDTQYF
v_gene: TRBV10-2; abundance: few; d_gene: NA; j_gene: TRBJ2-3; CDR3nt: TGCGCCAGCACCGTTCGACGAACAGATACGCAGTATTTT; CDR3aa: CASTVRRTDTQYF
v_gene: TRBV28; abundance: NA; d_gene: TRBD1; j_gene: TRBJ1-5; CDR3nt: TGTGCCAGCAGTTTGGAGGGGGCAGGGCAGCCCCAGCATTTT; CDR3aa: CASSLEGAGQPQHF
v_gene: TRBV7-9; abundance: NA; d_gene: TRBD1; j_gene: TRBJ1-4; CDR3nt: TGTGCCAGCAGCACCCCCGGGACAGGGGAAAAACTGTTTTTT; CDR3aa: CASSTPGTGEKLFF
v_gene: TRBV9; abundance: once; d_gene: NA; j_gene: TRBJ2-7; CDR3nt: TGTGCCAGCAGCGAGACTCCCGGGGGCTACGAGCAGTACTTC; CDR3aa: CASSETPGGYEQYF
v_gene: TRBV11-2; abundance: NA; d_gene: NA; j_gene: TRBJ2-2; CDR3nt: TGTGCCAGCAGCCTCTCGACAGCGGAGCTGTTTTTT; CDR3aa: CASSLSTAELFF
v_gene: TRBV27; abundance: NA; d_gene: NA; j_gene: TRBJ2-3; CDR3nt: TGTGCCAGCAGTTTAACGGGGGCCCCAGATACGCAGTATTTT; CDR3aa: CASSLTGAPDTQYF
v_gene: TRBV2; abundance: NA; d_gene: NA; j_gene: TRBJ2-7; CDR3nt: TGTGCCAGCAGTGACTCCCCGCGGAGCGAGCAGTACTTC; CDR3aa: CASSDSPRSEQYF
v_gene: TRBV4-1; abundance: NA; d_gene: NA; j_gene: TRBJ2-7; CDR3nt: TGCGCCAGCAGCCAAGAGGCGGGGCGTTGGTACGAGCAGTACTTC; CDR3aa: CASSQEAGRWYEQYF
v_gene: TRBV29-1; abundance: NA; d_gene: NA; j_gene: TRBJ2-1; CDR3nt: TGCAGCGTTGAAACCCTTTTATACAATGAGCAGTTCTTC; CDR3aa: CSVETLLYNEQFF
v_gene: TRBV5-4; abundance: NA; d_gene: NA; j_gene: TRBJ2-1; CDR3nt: TGTGCCAGCAGCTTCGAGGGGCCCGGTGAGCAGTTCTTC; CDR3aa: CASSFEGPGEQFF